This TCR beta chain was retrieved from a study of blood T cell repertoires in COVID-19. Across the study: T cells, B-cell-depleted T cells, or PBMCs supplied cDNA or gDNA.

The repertoire was sequenced with immunoSEQ multiplex PCR; TCRdb's copy has only in-frame clones and lacks some. The sample includes some 270,000 clones, more than 80% seen only once; the top ten take 4.1%. Trimming shortened V by 2 bases and J by 3 bases, and 13 bases separated the two germline ends. Per the germline V gene, CDR1 is SGHTA and CDR2 is FQGTGA. The CDR3 consists of 16 residues. This chain connects TRBV7-3 to TRBJ2-2, with D maybe TRBD1 (5 bases). The sequence derives from a woman in her thirties with acute COVID-19. Material for sequencing was PBMCs or T cells enriched from blood (not recorded which). CDR3 coding DNA: TGTGCCAGCAGCTTAGTTGCAAGGGGCGACACCGGGGAGCTGTTTTTT. Translation: CASSLVARGDTGELFF.